A selection of T cell receptor beta chains follows, all from one sample in a study of identical twins. TCRdb fed the 5' RACE reads into MiXCR, producing one record per CDR3 protein. The top ten clones hold roughly 0.3% of a sample with 1.5 million to 2 million distinct CDR3 sequences, about 32% of them seen once. The specimen was cord blood. The receptors here all came from a newborn girl in good health. The conserved cysteine and the conserved F or W are not part of the CDR3 here. Fields, in order: J gene, V gene, CDR3 protein.

TRBJ2-4,TRBV3-1,ASSPTGYRQY
-,TRBV12-3/TRBV12-4,ASSFGDRGNEQY
TRBJ2-1,TRBV4-1,ASSHLGTSSYNEQF
TRBJ1-1,TRBV28,ASSLLDRGGTEAF
TRBJ1-5,TRBV6-6,ATQGIRPQH
TRBJ1-2,TRBV27,ASKLRAGAVNYGYT
TRBJ2-3,TRBV20-1,SVPPGADHTDTQY
TRBJ2-2,TRBV3-1,ATSSGTNTGELF
TRBJ1-2,TRBV5-6,ASSVVARDRQGGYT
TRBJ2-3,TRBV24-1,ATSDTGHTDTQY
TRBJ2-3,TRBV20-1,SAVGTPKADTQY
TRBJ2-5,TRBV5-1,ASSARVSETQY
TRBJ2-7,TRBV7-9,ASSSTGHHPYEQY
TRBJ2-1,TRBV6-5,ASRSTGTSPYEQF
TRBJ2-3,TRBV6-5,ASSYPLYRPVTDTQY
TRBJ1-2,TRBV6-5,ASSYSGHLNYGYT
TRBJ1-1,TRBV14,ASSQAGGRMNTEAF
TRBJ1-2,TRBV6-1,ASSVRGGPAYGYT
TRBJ2-1,TRBV3-1,AGSQDLAIYYNEQF
TRBJ2-1,TRBV20-1,SARVRASGSDEQF
TRBJ2-7,TRBV3-1,ASSDPGDLSYEQY
TRBJ2-7,TRBV28,ASSSLGDPDYEQY
TRBJ2-5,TRBV28,ASSLIGQVEQY